This entry is about one T cell receptor (beta chain). This clone occurred a few times. What this receptor recognizes is not known. No qualities accompany the bases; no much larger clone lies one base away. CDR1 SGHDT and CDR2 YYEEEE are derived from the germline V gene. The CDR3, cysteine through phenylalanine, is 13 amino acids long. Of the read, only the CDR3 DNA is kept; its 39 bases are in frame from base 1. Relative to germline, V is missing 0 bases and J is missing 6 bases, with 1 base of the junction outside any gene match. In total, 600 or so healthy bone marrow donors made up the cohort. All cohort members were sampled while nominally healthy, although unrecorded immune exposures were likely present. The donor tested CMV seronegative, placing the donor among the 352 seronegative members of the cohort. Every donor gave a peripheral blood sample, and the peripheral blood mononuclear cells from that sample were used for TCR beta sequencing. The Qiagen DNeasy Blood Extraction Kit was used to extract genomic DNA from the blood cell samples.

Libraries came from the immunoSEQ multiplex PCR assay. The multiplex PCR relied on a mix of 60 forward primers for TCR Vbeta segments and 13 reverse primers for TCR Jbeta segments. Amplification of the CDR3 region of rearranged TCR beta genes was performed with a multiplex PCR assay on genomic DNA. The Illumina HiSeq System was used to sequence the amplified TCR beta libraries as 87-base-pair reads. The study's own analysis went as follows. Across the 700 or so repertoires, a later analysis counted approximately 83 million unique TCR beta chains, 8.5 million to 12 million of which were shared by at least two donors. A nearest-neighbor algorithm error-corrected the raw reads and collapsed the reads into unique sequences, merging closely related sequences to remove PCR and sequencing errors. V, D and J gene segments were assigned by aligning CDR3 sequences to IMGT reference sequences. Each retained sequence needed at least a six-nucleotide match to both a V gene segment and a J gene segment. A rearrangement counted as productive if the CDR3 had no stop codons and remained in frame with V and J, and every other rearrangement counted as non-productive. CDR3 was defined by IMGT convention, running from the second conserved V-encoded cysteine to the conserved J-encoded phenylalanine. Sequences without an unambiguous match to a single V gene segment were excluded from the earlier analysis of about 600 of the donors. An earlier analysis of several hundred of the donors called V segments functional above 56.7% productive rearrangements and segregating when the between-donor standard deviation exceeded 5%. A statistical classification framework was built for diagnosing cytomegalovirus status from the catalog of TCR beta chain sequences. V and J gene assignment, in a later analysis, came from comparing TCR nucleotide sequences with IMGT/GENE-DB human TR gene sequences. In a later analysis, CDR3 sequences and most-parsimonious VDJ recombination scenarios were assigned using the TCRdist pipeline. In a later analysis, every TCR beta chain was defined by the combination of its CDR3 amino acid sequence and its V-gene family, and reads without a unique V-gene family were dropped. In a later analysis, approximately 640 highly shared, low-generation-probability nucleotide sequences were removed to address suspected cross-contamination and a sequencing artifact. In a later analysis, a clonal expansion index was calculated for each public chain from normalized within-repertoire ranks of inferred template counts. In a later analysis, generation probabilities were computed using a VDJ recombination model fitted to out-of-frame rearrangements, and the results were checked against IGoR. In a later analysis, hypergeometric tests were used to score TCR-TCR, TCR-HLA and TCR-CMV co-occurrence, with a repertoire-size bias correction applied to TCR pairs. False discovery rates were estimated in a later analysis by permuting HLA or CMV assignments 20 times. In a later analysis, co-occurring TCRs were grouped using DBSCAN, and TCRdist sequence similarity was added for clustering within HLA-allele-positive subsets. Repertoires with fewer than 30,000 or more than 120,000 public chains, plus five repertoires with anomalous nucleotide sharing, were excluded from co-occurrence clustering. The immuneACCESS repertoire file appears here via TCRdb, limited to in-frame rearrangements. These files lack a portion of the clones; in checked studies, under half of the deficit traces to unresolved V genes, and the cause of the others is not known. V, J and clone size reflect that table, while D and trimming were determined from the DNA. A total of tens of thousands of clones appear in this sample, roughly 78% of them only once. The top ten constitute more than 7.5% of the sample.

This sample stems from a study of cytomegalovirus exposure and HLA in healthy donors (dated by TCRdb to 2015 to 2018). Describing the broader study: An earlier analysis of several hundred of the donors reported roughly 270 Gb of sequence data and around 110 million unique TCR beta sequences from 150 million to 200 million T cells. Approximately 330 gigabases of sequencing data and approximately 91 million unique TCR sequences made up an early release that covered several hundred HLA-typed donors. Of the 300 to 500 genotyped donors, more than 75% were placed in the genetic ancestry cluster associated with self-reported Caucasian donors. The study was designed to test whether signatures of past pathogen exposure could be identified by cataloging public T cell receptors. The study profiled the T cell repertoires of approximately 700 subjects by immunosequencing and related them to cytomegalovirus serostatus. In addition to the first cohort of 500 to 850 subjects, a separate validation cohort of 130 or so different subjects was used. The study combined high-throughput TCR immunosequencing, statistical association of individual TCRs with disease status, and machine learning to predict cytomegalovirus infection status. A later analysis re-analyzed previously published TCR beta repertoires from roughly 600 donors and added high-resolution HLA genotyping to study TCR occurrence patterns. Rather than using new phenotypic data, the later analysis identified candidate immune exposures from TCR beta sequences and from how often those sequences occurred across donors. To decide whether each TCR beta V gene segment behaved as functional or pseudogenic, an earlier analysis of fewer than 750 of the donors relied on high-throughput TCR beta sequencing. Donor age, sex, ethnicity and CMV serostatus were compiled alongside the repertoire data. A later genetic analysis used genome-wide SNP genotypes for about 60% of the roughly 700 donors, treating that subset as a discovery cohort. All discovery cohort repertoires had been generated using a single sequencing platform. HLA typing covered class I and class II loci at four-digit resolution. Typing coverage differed by locus: A, B, C, DRB1 and DQB1 were typed in about 620-640 donors, DQA1 in 500 to 550, DPA1 in approximately 610, and DPB1 in 450 to 480. Because of strong linkage in the cohort, four or five DR-DQ haplotypes were treated as single units for association and clustering. Among 350 to 400 genotyped donors of the cohort, an average of about 240,000 unique TCR beta nucleotide sequences were sequenced per donor, roughly 18% of them non-productive.

The paper's findings and limits, for the study overall: CMV serostatus was the only immune exposure information available for the cohort. Strong co-occurrence of HLA alleles, especially DR and DQ, made assigning TCR associations to individual alleles difficult. Sequencing depth was assumed to be roughly uniform across donors in the presence/absence analyses, though that assumption may not hold. Three of the identified cytomegalovirus-associated TCR beta chains were confirmed in vitro to be specific for cytomegalovirus antigens. The cohort was sequenced for TCR beta chains only, and without alpha or paired-chain data the features that could be detected were limited. Because HLA typing was unavailable for some donors at each locus, only the typed subset was used in association tests. An association between a missense DCLRE1C variant and V-gene and J-gene trimming of TCR beta chains was found in a later genetic analysis and replicated in an independent cohort. While some public TCRs were present in many individuals, most TCR sequences turned up only very rarely across donors. Correlated functional status among segregating V segments might be attributable to linkage disequilibrium, but an unknown experimental factor could not be ruled out. A further reported finding was that TCR beta sequences accurately predicted the HLA-A and HLA-B alleles for most subjects in the first cohort. A total of 164 TCR beta chains were listed by the study as associated with cytomegalovirus. In a later analysis, TCR association rates were found to vary across HLA loci, with the most associated TCRs seen for DRB1 alleles and the fewest for HLA-C alleles. Because counts were too low, about 15 rarely observed V segments, including chromosome 9 orphons, were left out of the earlier analysis of several hundred of the donors. Broadly in line with IMGT annotations, most TCR beta V segments showed up in productive rearrangements about 90% or about 30% of the time in an earlier analysis of around 600 of the donors. A group of highly shared sequence variants was considered likely to be a technical artifact of the sequencing pipeline. Some IMGT-functional V segments, including TRBV6-2 and TRBV6-3, could not be distinguished by the 87-base-pair reads and were therefore excluded. At a false discovery rate of 0.05, a later analysis linked about 16,000 TCR beta sequences to specific HLA alleles. Several of the top co-occurrence clusters appeared to be linked to parvovirus B19, influenza, CMV and Epstein-Barr virus, according to a later analysis. A later genetic analysis reported fewer N-insertions in productive TCRs among donors in an Asian-associated ancestry cluster than the roughly 700-donor mean. In both the original and validation cohorts, the classifier was reported to diagnose cytomegalovirus status with high specificity and sensitivity. A later analysis found that HLA-associated TCR beta chains were more clonally expanded and had lower generation probabilities than equally common non-associated chains. The authors suggested that the approach could potentially be generalized to other disease states and immunological phenotypes. Most CMV-associated TCR beta chains appeared to be HLA-restricted in a later analysis, and the HLA associations seemed to be driven largely by CMV exposure.

The sample was PBMCs. This clonotype was obtained from a man in his forties in good health and CMV-seronegative. The rearrangement combines TRBV5-6 with TRBJ1-2; 8 central bases correspond to TRBD1. In nucleotides, the sequence is TGTGCCAGCAGCTTGGAGGGACAGGATGGCTACACCTTC. Its product reads: CASSLEGQDGYTF.